Listed here are 5 T cell receptor beta chains from one sample, sequenced in a study of cytomegalovirus exposure and HLA in healthy donors. Vbeta (60) and Jbeta (13) primers were used in the PCR. Some clones are missing from TCRdb's copy, which holds only in-frame ones; the method was immunoSEQ multiplex PCR. The top ten clones hold more than 2% of a sample with about 130,000 clones, less than 75% of them seen once. Sequencing was performed on PBMCs. The receptor source for this set is a woman aged 40-49 years in good health and CMV-seropositive.

This clone was seen a single time. The chain joins TRBV19 to TRBJ1-4; D may be TRBD1 (5 bases). Germline V gives CDR1 LNHDA, CDR2 SQIVND (reference sequence). The ends were cut back, 5 bases at V and 3 bases at J, with 13 bases in the middle. This CDR3 contains 15 residues. CDR3 residues: CASSDGGVSNEKLFF. The CDR3 bases are TGTGCCAGTAGTGACGGAGGGGTTTCTAATGAAAAACTGTTTTTT.

This sequence joins TRBV5-1 and TRBJ2-5, with 7 bases aligning to TRBD2. The J call may be mistaken, given a closer DNA end match to TRBJ2-7. Germline CDR1 is SGHRS and CDR2 is YFSETQ. This CDR3 contains 13 residues. CDR3 nucleotides: TGCGCCAGCAGCCCCAGCGGGGAGTACGAGCAGTACTTC. Translating it yields CASSPSGEYEQYF.

This clone was observed a handful of times. The J gene is TRBJ2-5, the V gene TRBV30; 7 nucleotides match TRBD1. CDR3 length: 15 residues. In germline, CDR1 is GTSNPN, CDR2 SVGIG (reference sequence). Losses at the gene ends were 1 base for V and 5 bases for J; bases not matched to a gene: 10. The chain's CDR3 is CAWSAGQAKGETQYF. The CDR3 DNA follows: TGTGCCTGGAGTGCAGGACAGGCTAAGGGGGAGACCCAGTACTTC.

The genes are TRBV5-1 and TRBJ2-3, with TRBD2 as a possible D gene (6 bases). Germline assignment: CDR1 SGHRS and CDR2 YFSETQ. CDR3 size: 15 residues. Deletions cut 3 bases from V and 2 bases from J, with 13 bases between. CDR3 sequence reads: CASSSTTRATDTQYF. The CDR3 region has the DNA TGCGCCAGCAGCTCCACGACTAGAGCCACAGATACGCAGTATTTT.

The chain has TRBV7-3 and TRBJ2-6, with 12 bases identical to TRBD1. Looked up from germline, CDR1 is SGHTA and CDR2 is FQGTGA. V lost 5 bases, J lost 3 bases, and 5 bases stayed unmatched. The CDR3 has 17 residues. Here the CDR3 reads CASSGGTGGYGANVLTF. The CDR3 region has the DNA TGTGCCAGCAGCGGAGGGACAGGGGGCTATGGGGCCAACGTCCTGACTTTC.